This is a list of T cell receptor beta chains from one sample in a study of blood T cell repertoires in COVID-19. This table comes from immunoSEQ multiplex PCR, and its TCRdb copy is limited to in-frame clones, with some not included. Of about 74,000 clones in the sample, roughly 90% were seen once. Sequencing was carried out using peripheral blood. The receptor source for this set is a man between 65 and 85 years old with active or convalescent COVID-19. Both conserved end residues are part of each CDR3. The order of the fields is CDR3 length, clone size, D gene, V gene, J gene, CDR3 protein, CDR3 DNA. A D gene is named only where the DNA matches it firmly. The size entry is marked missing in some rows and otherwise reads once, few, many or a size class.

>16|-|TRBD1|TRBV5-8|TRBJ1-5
CASSPGTGAGNQPQHF
TGTGCCAGCAGCCCGGGGACAGGGGCAGGCAATCAGCCCCAGCATTTT
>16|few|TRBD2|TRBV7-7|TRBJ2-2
CASSETSGGAIGELFF
TGTGCCAGCAGCGAGACTAGCGGGGGGGCTATCGGGGAGCTGTTTTTT
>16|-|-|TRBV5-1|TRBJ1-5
CASSYDGAYSNQPQHF
TGCGCCAGCAGTTACGACGGAGCGTATAGCAATCAGCCCCAGCATTTT
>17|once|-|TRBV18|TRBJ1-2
CASSPRGDSRANYGYTF
TGTGCCAGCTCACCACGGGGGGACTCCCGAGCTAACTATGGCTACACCTTC
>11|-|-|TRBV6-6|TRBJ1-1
CASTLNTEAFF
TGTGCCAGCACCCTAAACACTGAAGCTTTCTTT
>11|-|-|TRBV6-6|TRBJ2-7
CASSPNHEQYF
TGTGCCAGCAGCCCTAACCACGAGCAGTACTTC
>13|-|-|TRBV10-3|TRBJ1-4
CAIRGQLNEKLFF
TGTGCCATCCGGGGTCAGCTTAATGAAAAACTGTTTTTT
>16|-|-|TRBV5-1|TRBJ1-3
CASSLAARGSGNTIYF
TGCGCCAGCAGCTTGGCCGCTCGGGGATCTGGAAACACCATATATTTT
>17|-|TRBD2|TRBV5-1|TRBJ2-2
CASSFGLAAQNTGELFF
TGCGCCAGCAGCTTCGGACTAGCCGCCCAAAACACCGGGGAGCTGTTTTTT
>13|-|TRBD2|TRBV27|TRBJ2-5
CASAGGTSKTQYF
TGTGCCAGCGCTGGCGGGACTAGTAAGACCCAGTACTTC
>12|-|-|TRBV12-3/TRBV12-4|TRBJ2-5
CASSFGGETQYF
TGTGCCAGCAGTTTTGGAGGGGAGACCCAGTACTTC
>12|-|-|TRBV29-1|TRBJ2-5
CSVERDTRTQYF
TGCAGCGTTGAACGGGACACGCGCACCCAGTACTTC
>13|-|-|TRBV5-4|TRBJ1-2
CASSLRGIHGYTF
TGTGCCAGCAGCTTGAGGGGGATACATGGCTACACCTTC
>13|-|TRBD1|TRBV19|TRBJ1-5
CASSPDRVQPQHF
TGTGCCAGTAGCCCGGACAGGGTTCAGCCCCAGCATTTT
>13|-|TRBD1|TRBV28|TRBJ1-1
CASSRTGLGEAFF
TGTGCCAGCAGTCGGACAGGGTTGGGTGAAGCTTTCTTT
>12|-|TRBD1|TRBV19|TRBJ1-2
CASTGTGYGYTF
TGTGCCAGTACGGGGACAGGGTACGGCTACACCTTC
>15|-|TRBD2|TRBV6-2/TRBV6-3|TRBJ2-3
CASSYLGLTTDTQYF
TGTGCCAGCAGTTACTTGGGACTAACCACAGATACGCAGTATTTT
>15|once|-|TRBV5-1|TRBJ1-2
CASSPGGLGAYGYTF
TGCGCCAGCAGCCCCGGAGGGCTAGGTGCCTATGGCTACACCTTC
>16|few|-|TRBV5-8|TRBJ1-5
CASSLKLQQSNQPQHF
TGTGCCAGCAGCTTGAAATTACAGCAAAGCAATCAGCCCCAGCATTTT
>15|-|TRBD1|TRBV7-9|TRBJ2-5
CASSLAGRGRETQYF
TGTGCCAGCAGCTTAGCGGGCAGGGGGCGAGAGACCCAGTACTTC
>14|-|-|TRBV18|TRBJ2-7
CASSPGHDSYEQYF
TGTGCCAGCTCACCAGGACACGACTCCTACGAGCAGTACTTC
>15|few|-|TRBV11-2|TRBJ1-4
CASSLDGAGGEKLFF
TGTGCCAGCAGCTTAGACGGGGCGGGGGGTGAAAAACTGTTTTTT
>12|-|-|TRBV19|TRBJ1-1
CASRELNTEAFF
TGTGCCAGTAGGGAGTTAAACACTGAAGCTTTCTTT
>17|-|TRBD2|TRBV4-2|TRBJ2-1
CASSPRLTSGSTNEQFF
TGTGCCAGCAGCCCGCGCTTGACTAGCGGGAGCACCAATGAGCAGTTCTTC
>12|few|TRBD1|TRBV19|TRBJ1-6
CASTQGNSPLHF
TGTGCCAGTACACAGGGGAATTCACCCCTCCACTTT
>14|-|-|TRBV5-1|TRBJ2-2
CASSTQGNTGELFF
TGCGCCAGCAGCACACAGGGAAACACCGGGGAGCTGTTTTTT
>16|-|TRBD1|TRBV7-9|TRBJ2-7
CASSFSPGTGPYEQYF
TGTGCCAGCAGCTTTTCCCCCGGGACAGGGCCCTACGAGCAGTACTTC
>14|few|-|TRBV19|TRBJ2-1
CASSLSRGNNEQFF
TGTGCCAGTAGTTTGTCCCGGGGGAACAATGAGCAGTTCTTC
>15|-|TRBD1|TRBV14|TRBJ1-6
CASSQDVGGNSPLHF
TGTGCCAGCAGCCAAGATGTAGGGGGCAATTCACCCCTCCACTTT
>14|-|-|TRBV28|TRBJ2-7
CASSLAGTYYEQYF
TGTGCCAGCAGTTTAGCCGGGACATACTACGAGCAGTACTTC
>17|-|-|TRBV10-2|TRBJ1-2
CASSDAAGIDFGLGYTF
TGCGCCAGCAGCGATGCTGCCGGGATCGATTTTGGCCTTGGCTACACCTTC